A single T cell receptor (beta chain) is shown here with its context. Its specificity is not known. The junction differs from germline at one of its ends, possibly a read error. Via MiXCR, TCRdb re-called the reads, giving one row per CDR3 protein. This sample has 97,000 or so distinct CDR3 sequences, with approximately 16% found just once. Germline assignment: CDR1 SSHAT and CDR2 FNYEAQ (reference sequence). This CDR3 has 14 residues. This sample is drawn from a study of T cell repertoires in cytomegalovirus infection. About the research overall: Both a matching HLA type and CMV infection were indicated by public TCR beta signatures.

General study findings and limits: HLA-C-restricted TCR beta clonotypes specific for CMV led the ex vivo response. Accumulated public TCR beta family frequency recognized individuals carrying CMV together with the relevant HLA.

The V call is TRBV7-7, the J call TRBJ1-5; possible D gene TRBD1, 6 bases. The TCR originated in a human donor in good health (CMV status not recorded). Some clones in this sample may be carry-over from other donors' samples. The source material was PBMCs. Written as DNA, the CDR3 is TGTGCTAGCAGCTTCGCAGGGGACCTTCTGCCCCAGCATTTT. Its translation is CASSFAGDLLPQHF.